These T cell receptor beta chains were read from a single sample in a study of patients and donors after allogeneic stem cell transplantation. TCRdb used MiXCR to reprocess the RT-PCR reads, holding one entry per CDR3 protein. The sample has about 260 distinct CDR3 sequences; around 1% are singletons. The sequenced sample consisted of blood, either unsorted or a sorted T cell fraction (not recorded which). The receptors were gathered from a human donor who was either an allogeneic HSCT recipient or a stem cell or donor lymphocyte infusion donor (not recorded which). It is not recorded whose cells these are; they may come from a transplant donor. CDR3s leave out the opening cysteine and the closing phenylalanine or tryptophan.

V,J,CDR3
TRBV2,TRBJ2-7,ASSDGTWGEQY
TRBV7-2,TRBJ2-3,ASSPTSGGVADTQY
TRBV2,TRBJ2-7,ASSEVPRYEQY
TRBV5-8,TRBJ2-5,ASSQGYSLEGAQY
TRBV15,TRBJ2-7,ATSRPGTGEHEQY
TRBV7-9,TRBJ2-2,ASSLVGKNTGELF
TRBV7-2,TRBJ1-6,ASTHGSSPLH
TRBV24-1,TRBJ1-6,ATNPRRTGGSFWNSPLH
TRBV5-1,TRBJ2-2,ASRMGDAERGELF
TRBV6-5,TRBJ2-7,ASSEGPSGYYEQY
TRBV10-3,TRBJ2-7,AISVQDRGHEQY
TRBV30,TRBJ2-1,AWSPGAGLF
TRBV6-1,TRBJ1-6,ASNNPGQGHSPLH
TRBV5-1,TRBJ2-3,ASSYLAGGTTDTQY
TRBV7-9,TRBJ2-1,ASSPPAGSGGGRYNEQF
TRBV4-3,TRBJ1-6,ASSQAQGRHNSPLH
TRBV6-4,TRBJ2-2,ASSDTSANTGELF
TRBV5-1,TRBJ2-2,ASQVVAGNTGELF
TRBV5-1,TRBJ1-4,ASSLGQTVNEKLF
TRBV7-3,TRBJ2-5,ASSLIGTPQETQY
TRBV29-1,TRBJ2-1,SVEVWESSYNEQF
TRBV29-1,TRBJ1-1,SVWGEGTEAF
TRBV7-8,TRBJ1-2,ASSPLFTGKGYT